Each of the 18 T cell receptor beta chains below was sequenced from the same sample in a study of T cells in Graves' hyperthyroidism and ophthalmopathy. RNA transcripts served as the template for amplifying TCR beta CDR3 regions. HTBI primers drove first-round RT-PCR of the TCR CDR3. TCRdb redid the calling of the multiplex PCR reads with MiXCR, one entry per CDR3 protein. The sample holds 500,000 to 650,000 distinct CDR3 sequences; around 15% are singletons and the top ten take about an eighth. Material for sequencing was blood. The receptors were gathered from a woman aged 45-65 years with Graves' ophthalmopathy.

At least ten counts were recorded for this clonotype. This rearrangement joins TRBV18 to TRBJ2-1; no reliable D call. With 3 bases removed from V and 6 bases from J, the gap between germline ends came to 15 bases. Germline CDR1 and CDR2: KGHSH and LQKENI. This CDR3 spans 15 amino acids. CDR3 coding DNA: TGTGCCAGCTCACCTTATCTTGGGGTTCTCAATGAGCAGTTCTTC. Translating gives CASSPYLGVLNEQFF. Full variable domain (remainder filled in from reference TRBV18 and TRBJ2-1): NAGVMQNPRHLVRRRGQEARLRCSPMKGHSHVYWYRQLPEEGLKFMVYLQKENIIDESGMPKERFSAEFPKEGPSILRIQQVVRGDSAAYFCASSPYLGVLNEQFFGPGTRLTVL.

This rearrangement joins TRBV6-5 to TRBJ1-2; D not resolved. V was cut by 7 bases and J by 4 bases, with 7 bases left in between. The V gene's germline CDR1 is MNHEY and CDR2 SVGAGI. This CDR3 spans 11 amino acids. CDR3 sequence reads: CASTRGYGYTF. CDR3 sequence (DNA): TGTGCCAGCACTAGAGGCTATGGCTACACCTTC.

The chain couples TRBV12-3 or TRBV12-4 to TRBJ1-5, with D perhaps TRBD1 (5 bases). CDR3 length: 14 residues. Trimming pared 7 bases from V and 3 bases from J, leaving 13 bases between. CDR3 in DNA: TGTGCCAGCAATATCGGGGGGAACAATCAGCCCCAGCATTTT. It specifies CASNIGGNNQPQHF.

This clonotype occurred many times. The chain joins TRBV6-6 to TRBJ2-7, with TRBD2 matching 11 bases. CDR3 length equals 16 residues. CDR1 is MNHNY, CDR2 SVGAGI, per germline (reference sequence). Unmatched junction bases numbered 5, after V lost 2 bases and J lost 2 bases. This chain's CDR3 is CASSYRTSGPPYEQYF. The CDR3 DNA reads TGTGCCAGCAGTTACAGGACTAGCGGGCCCCCCTACGAGCAGTACTTC.

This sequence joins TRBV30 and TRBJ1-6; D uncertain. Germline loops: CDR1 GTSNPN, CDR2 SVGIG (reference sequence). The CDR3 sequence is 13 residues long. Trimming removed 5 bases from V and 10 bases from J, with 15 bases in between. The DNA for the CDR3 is TGTGCCTGGTGGATAGGGAATCACTCACCCCTCCACTTT. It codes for CAWWIGNHSPLHF. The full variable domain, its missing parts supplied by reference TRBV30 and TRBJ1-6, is SQTIHQWPATLVQPVGSPLSLECTVEGTSNPNLYWYRQAAGRGLQLLFYSVGIGQISSEVPQNLSASRPQDRQFILSSKKLLLSDSGFYLCAWWIGNHSPLHFGNGTRLTVT.

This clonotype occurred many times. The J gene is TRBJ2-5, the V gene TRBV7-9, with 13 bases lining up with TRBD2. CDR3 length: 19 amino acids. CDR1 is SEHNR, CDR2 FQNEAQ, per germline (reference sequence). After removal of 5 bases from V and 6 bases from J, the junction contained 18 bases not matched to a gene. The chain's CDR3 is CASSQVVRLAGGLLKTQYF. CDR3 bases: TGTGCCAGCAGCCAAGTGGTGCGACTAGCGGGAGGACTTTTGAAGACCCAGTACTTC.

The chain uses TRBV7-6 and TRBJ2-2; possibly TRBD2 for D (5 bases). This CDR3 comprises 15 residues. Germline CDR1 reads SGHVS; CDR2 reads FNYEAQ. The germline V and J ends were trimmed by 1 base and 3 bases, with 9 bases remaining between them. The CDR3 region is CASSLDEGYTGELFF. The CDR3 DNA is TGTGCCAGCAGCTTAGATGAGGGATACACCGGGGAGCTGTTTTTT.

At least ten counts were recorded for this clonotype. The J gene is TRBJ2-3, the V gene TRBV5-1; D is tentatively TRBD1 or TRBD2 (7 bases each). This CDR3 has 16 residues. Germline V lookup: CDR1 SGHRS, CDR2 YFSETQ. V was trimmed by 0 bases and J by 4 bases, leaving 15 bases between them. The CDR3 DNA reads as TGCGCCAGCAGCTTGGAAGGCAGGGGGGGCGCAGATACGCAGTATTTT. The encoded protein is CASSLEGRGGADTQYF.

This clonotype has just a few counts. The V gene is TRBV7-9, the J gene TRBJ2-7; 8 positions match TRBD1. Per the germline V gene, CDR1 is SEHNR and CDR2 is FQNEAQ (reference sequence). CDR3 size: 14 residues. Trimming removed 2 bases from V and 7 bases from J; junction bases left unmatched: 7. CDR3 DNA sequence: TGTGCCAGCAGCTTACAGGGGGCTTCTGAAGAGCAGTACTTC. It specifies CASSLQGASEEQYF.

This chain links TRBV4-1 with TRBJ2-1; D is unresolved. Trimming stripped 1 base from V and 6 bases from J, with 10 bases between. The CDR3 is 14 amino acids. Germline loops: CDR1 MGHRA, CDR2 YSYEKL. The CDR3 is CASSQVSLGNEQFF. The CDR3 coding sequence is TGCGCCAGCAGCCAAGTTAGTCTAGGCAATGAGCAGTTCTTC.

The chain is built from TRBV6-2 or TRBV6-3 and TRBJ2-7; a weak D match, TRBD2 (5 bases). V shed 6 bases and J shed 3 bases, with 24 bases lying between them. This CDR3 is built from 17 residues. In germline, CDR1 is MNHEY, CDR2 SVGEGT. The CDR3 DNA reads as TGTGCCAGCAGCCCCCTGCGGGCTAGCCCCAAAGTCTACGAGCAGTACTTC. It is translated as CASSPLRASPKVYEQYF.

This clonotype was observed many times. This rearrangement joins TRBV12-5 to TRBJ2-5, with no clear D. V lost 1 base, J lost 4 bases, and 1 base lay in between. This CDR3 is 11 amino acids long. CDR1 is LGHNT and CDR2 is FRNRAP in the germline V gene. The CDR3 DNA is TGTGCTAGTGGTTTGGGAGAGACCCAGTACTTC. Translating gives CASGLGETQYF.

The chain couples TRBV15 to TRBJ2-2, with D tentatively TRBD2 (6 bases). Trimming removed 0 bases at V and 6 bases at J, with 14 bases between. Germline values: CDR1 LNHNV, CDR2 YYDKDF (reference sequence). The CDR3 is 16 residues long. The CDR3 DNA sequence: TGTGCCACCAGCAGAGAGGGGGGTATCGGGCCCGGGGAGCTGTTTTTT. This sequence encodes CATSREGGIGPGELFF.

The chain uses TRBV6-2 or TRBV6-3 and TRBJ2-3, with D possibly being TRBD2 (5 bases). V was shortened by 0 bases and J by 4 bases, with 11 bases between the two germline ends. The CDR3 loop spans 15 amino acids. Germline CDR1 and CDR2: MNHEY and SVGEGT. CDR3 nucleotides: TGTGCCAGCAGTTACTCGAGGGTTTGGGCAGATACGCAGTATTTT. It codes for CASSYSRVWADTQYF.

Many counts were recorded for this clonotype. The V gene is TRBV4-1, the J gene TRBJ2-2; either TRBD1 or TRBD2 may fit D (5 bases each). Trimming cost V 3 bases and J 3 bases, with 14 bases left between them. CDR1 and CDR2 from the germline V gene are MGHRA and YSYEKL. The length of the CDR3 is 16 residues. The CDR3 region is CASSHGQGRDTGELFF. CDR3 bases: TGCGCCAGCAGCCATGGGCAGGGACGCGACACCGGGGAGCTGTTTTTT.

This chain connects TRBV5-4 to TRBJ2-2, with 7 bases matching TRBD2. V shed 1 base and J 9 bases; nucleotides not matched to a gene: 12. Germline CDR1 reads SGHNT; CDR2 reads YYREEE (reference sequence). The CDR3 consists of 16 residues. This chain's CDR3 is CASSLRASGPHRELFF. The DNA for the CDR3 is TGTGCCAGCAGCTTGCGGGCTAGCGGCCCGCACCGGGAGCTGTTTTTT.

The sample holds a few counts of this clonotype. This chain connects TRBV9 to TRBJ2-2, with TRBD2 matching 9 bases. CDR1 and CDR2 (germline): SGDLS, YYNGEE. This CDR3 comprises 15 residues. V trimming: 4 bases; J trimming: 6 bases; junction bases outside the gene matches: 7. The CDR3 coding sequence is TGTGCCAGCAGCCTAGGACTAGCGTCCCCCGGGGAGCTGTTTTTT. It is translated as CASSLGLASPGELFF.

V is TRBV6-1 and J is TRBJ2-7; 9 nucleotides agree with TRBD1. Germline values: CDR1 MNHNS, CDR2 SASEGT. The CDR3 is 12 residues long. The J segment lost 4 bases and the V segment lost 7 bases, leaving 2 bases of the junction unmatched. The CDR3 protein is CASKQGAYEQYF. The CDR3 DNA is TGTGCCAGCAAACAGGGGGCATACGAGCAGTACTTC.